These 14 T cell receptor beta chains came from one sample sequenced in a study of blood T cell repertoires in COVID-19. TCRdb's table, derived via immunoSEQ multiplex PCR, lists solely in-frame clones and lacks some. The table lists approximately 50,000 clones, about 90% of them singletons. The sequenced material came from peripheral blood. The receptors were sampled from a man aged 50-60 years with active COVID-19.

J is TRBJ1-2 and V is TRBV6-5; no clear D. The CDR3 consists of 12 residues. The germline V and J ends were trimmed by 5 bases and 8 bases, with 12 bases remaining between them. Germline V gene data show CDR1 as MNHEY and CDR2 as SVGAGI. The CDR3 spells CASSNRALGYTF. In DNA, the CDR3 is TGTGCCAGCAGTAACAGAGCTTTGGGCTACACCTTC.

The V and J genes are TRBV23-1 and TRBJ2-1, with D perhaps matching TRBD1 (6 bases). TRBV23-1 is treated as an ORF (open reading frame) with a function not yet certain. V lost 4 bases and J 6 bases, leaving 25 bases between the germline ends. The CDR3 extends over 18 amino acids. CDR3: CASSRNPHRASNTNEQFF. CDR3 sequence (DNA): TGCGCCAGCAGTCGCAACCCCCACAGGGCTTCGAATACCAATGAGCAGTTCTTC.

V usage is TRBV20-1 and J usage is TRBJ2-1; 10 nucleotides agree with TRBD2. This CDR3 is 15 amino acids long. Germline CDR1 reads DFQATT; CDR2 reads SNEGSKA (reference sequence). Trimming at V came to 3 bases and at J to 7 bases, leaving 9 bases not matched to a gene. For the CDR3, the DNA is TGCAGTGCTAGTCGGCTAGCGGGAGTTGGTAATGAGCAGTTCTTC. Encoded protein: CSASRLAGVGNEQFF.

This clone appeared once. The rearrangement joins TRBV12-5 to TRBJ2-7; TRBD2 is a possible D gene (6 bases). V was pared by 4 bases and J by 7 bases, with 17 bases between. The CDR3 sequence is 14 residues long. Germline-derived CDR1 and CDR2 are LGHNT and FRNRAP. CDR3 sequence: CASGSPPRGGEQYF. The DNA of the CDR3 is TGTGCTAGTGGTTCCCCCCCCCGGGGAGGTGAGCAGTACTTC.

This clone was found a few times. This sequence joins TRBV6-2 or TRBV6-3 and TRBJ1-3; unclear D gene. The CDR3 extends over 14 amino acids. V gave up 2 bases and J gave up 2 bases, with 7 bases separating them. From germline, CDR1 is MNHEY and CDR2 SVGEGT. As DNA, the CDR3 is TGTGCCAGCAGTTACGTGGGAGCTGGAAACACCATATATTTT. This encodes CASSYVGAGNTIYF.

The chain uses TRBV6-1 and TRBJ2-2, with 8 bases fitting TRBD1. Germline assignment: CDR1 MNHNS and CDR2 SASEGT. The CDR3 has 14 residues. Trimming removed 3 bases from V and 6 bases from J; junction bases left unmatched: 3. The CDR3 DNA reads TGTGCCAGCAGTGACGGACAGGGCGCCGGGGAGCTGTTTTTT. Translating gives CASSDGQGAGELFF.

The rearrangement joins TRBV5-6 to TRBJ1-1, with D maybe TRBD1 (6 bases). The CDR3 is 13 residues long. Germline V gene lookup returns CDR1 SGHDT and CDR2 YYEEEE. V dropped 5 bases and J dropped 1 base, with 9 bases sitting between them. The chain's CDR3 is CASSLTGNTEAFF. CDR3 DNA: TGTGCCAGCAGTCTGACAGGGAACACTGAAGCTTTCTTT.

The CDR3: CASSLNPGGEQFF. The CDR3 DNA follows: TGTGCCAGCAGCCTGAACCCGGGTGGTGAGCAGTTCTTC. The V call is TRBV11-3, the J call TRBJ2-1; no clear D. The CDR3 contains 13 residues. Trimming removed 5 bases at V and 9 bases at J, with 14 bases between. The V gene's germline CDR1 is SGHNT and CDR2 YENEEA.

The V call is TRBV15, the J call TRBJ1-2, with TRBD1 matching 9 bases. Losses at the gene ends were 5 bases for V and 8 bases for J; bases not matched to a gene: 6. Germline V gene data show CDR1 as LNHNV and CDR2 as YYDKDF (reference sequence). The CDR3 has 13 residues. For the CDR3, the DNA is TGTGCCACCAGCCAGGGACAGGGTCGGGGCTACACCTTC. Its protein is CATSQGQGRGYTF.

This clone was found once. The rearrangement joins TRBV5-6 to TRBJ1-5, with a possible D match to TRBD1 (5 bases). The CDR3 has 17 amino acids. From germline, CDR1 is SGHDT and CDR2 YYEEEE. With 1 base removed from V and 0 bases from J, the gap between germline ends came to 14 bases. CDR3 sequence: CASSLYQGGYSNQPQHF. The CDR3 DNA is TGTGCCAGCAGCTTGTACCAGGGTGGTTATAGCAATCAGCCCCAGCATTTT.

The chain uses TRBV10-3 and TRBJ2-7, with 7 bases fitting TRBD2. Germline loops: CDR1 ENHRY, CDR2 SYGVKD. The J segment lost 1 base and the V segment lost 4 bases, leaving 19 bases of the junction unmatched. This CDR3 spans 19 amino acids. The DNA for the CDR3 is TGTGCCATCAGTGTACTTCTGGGTGGCCGGGGGGTGCCGTCCTACGAGCAGTACTTC. Protein: CAISVLLGGRGVPSYEQYF.

The chain links TRBV7-8 to TRBJ1-1; D may be TRBD1 (5 bases). The germline V gene encodes CDR1 SGHVS and CDR2 FQNEAQ. The germline V and J ends were trimmed by 5 bases and 5 bases, with 9 bases remaining between them. This CDR3 has 12 amino acids. This CDR3 is CASSPTVTEAFF. The CDR3 coding sequence is TGTGCCAGCAGCCCGACAGTGACTGAAGCTTTCTTT.

The J gene is TRBJ1-2, the V gene TRBV27; D not certain. Germline V gene data show CDR1 as MNHEY and CDR2 as SMNVEV (reference sequence). The ends were cut back, 11 bases at V and 0 bases at J, with 16 bases in the middle. This CDR3 region has 14 residues. CDR3 nucleotides: TGTGCCGCGGGGAGGGAAGTGGCTAACTATGGCTACACCTTC. Encoded protein: CAAGREVANYGYTF.

This chain joins TRBV30 and TRBJ1-2; 9 bases line up with TRBD1. Germline CDR1 GTSNPN, CDR2 SVGIG (reference sequence). V lost 5 bases to trimming and J lost 8 bases; unmatched junction nucleotides: 6. This CDR3 contains 12 residues. The CDR3, as DNA: TGTGCCTGGTTACAGGGGGCGGGGGGCTACACCTTC. This sequence encodes CAWLQGAGGYTF.